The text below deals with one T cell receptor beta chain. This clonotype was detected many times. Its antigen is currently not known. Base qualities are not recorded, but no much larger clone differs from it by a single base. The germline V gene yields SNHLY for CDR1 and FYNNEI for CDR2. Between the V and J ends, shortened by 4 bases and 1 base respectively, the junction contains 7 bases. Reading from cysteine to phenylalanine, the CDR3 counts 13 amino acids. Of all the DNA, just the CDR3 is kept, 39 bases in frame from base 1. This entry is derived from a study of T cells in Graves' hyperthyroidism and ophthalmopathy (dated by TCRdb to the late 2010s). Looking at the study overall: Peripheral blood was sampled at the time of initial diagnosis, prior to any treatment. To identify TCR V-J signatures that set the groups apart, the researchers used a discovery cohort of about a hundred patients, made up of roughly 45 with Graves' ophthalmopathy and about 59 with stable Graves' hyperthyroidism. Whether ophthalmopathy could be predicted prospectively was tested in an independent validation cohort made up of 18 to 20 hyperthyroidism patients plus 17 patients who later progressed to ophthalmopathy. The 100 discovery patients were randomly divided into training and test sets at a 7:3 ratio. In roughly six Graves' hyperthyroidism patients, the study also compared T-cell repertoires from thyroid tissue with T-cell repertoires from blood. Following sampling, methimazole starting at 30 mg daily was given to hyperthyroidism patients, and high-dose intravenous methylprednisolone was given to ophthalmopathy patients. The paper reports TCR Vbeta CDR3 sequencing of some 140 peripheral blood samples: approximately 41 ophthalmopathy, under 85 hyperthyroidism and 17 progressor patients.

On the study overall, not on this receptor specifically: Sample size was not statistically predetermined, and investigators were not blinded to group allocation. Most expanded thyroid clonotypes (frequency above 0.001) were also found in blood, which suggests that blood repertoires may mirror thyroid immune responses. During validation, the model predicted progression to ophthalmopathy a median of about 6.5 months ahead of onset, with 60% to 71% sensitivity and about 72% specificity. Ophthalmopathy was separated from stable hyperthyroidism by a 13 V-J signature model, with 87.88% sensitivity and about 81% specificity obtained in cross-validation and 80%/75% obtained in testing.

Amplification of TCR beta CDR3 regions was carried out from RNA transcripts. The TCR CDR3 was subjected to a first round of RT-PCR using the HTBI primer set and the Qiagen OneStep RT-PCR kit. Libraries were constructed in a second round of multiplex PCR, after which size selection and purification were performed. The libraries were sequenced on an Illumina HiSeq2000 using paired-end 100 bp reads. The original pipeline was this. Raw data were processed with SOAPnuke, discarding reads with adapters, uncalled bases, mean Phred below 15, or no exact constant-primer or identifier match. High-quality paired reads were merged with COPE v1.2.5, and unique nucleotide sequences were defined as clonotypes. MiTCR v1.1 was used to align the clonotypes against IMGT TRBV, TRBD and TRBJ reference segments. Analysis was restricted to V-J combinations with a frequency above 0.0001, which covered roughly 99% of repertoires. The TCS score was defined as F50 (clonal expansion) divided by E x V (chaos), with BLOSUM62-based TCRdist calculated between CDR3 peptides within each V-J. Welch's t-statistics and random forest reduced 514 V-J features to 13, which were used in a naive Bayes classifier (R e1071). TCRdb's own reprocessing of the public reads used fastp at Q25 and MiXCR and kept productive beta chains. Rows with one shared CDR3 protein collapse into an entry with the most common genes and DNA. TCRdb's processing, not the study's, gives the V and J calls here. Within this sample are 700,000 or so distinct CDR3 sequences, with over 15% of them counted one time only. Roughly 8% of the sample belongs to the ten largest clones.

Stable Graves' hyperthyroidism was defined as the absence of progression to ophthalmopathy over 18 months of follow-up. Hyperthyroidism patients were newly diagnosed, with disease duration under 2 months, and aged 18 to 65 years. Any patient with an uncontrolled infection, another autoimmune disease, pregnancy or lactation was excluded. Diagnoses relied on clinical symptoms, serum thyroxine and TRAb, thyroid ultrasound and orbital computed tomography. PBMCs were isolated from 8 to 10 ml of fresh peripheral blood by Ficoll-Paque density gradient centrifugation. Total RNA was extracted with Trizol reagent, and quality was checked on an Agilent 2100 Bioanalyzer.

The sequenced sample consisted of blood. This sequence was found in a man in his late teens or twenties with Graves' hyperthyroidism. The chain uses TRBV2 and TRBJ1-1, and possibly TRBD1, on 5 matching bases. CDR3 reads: CASSVQGNTEAFF. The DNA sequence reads TGTGCCAGCAGTGTTCAGGGGAACACTGAAGCTTTCTTT. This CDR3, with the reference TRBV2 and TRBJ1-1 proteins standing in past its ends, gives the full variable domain EPEVTQTPSHQVTQMGQEVILRCVPISNHLYFYWYRQILGQKVEFLVSFYNNEISEKSEIFDDQFSVERPDGSNFTLKIRSTKLEDSAMYFCASSVQGNTEAFFGQGTRLTVV.